This T cell receptor beta chain appears in the sequencing data of a study of cytomegalovirus exposure and HLA in healthy donors. This PCR relied on a set of 60 Vbeta primers and 13 Jbeta primers. Profiling relied on immunoSEQ multiplex PCR, and the TCRdb table lists in-frame clones only, not all of them. The sample consists of 150,000 to 200,000 clones, 70% to 90% of them appearing once. Those who donated were healthy bone marrow donors. The CDR3 has 15 amino acids. Looked up from germline, CDR1 is SNHLY and CDR2 is FYNNEI. The V end was cut by 6 bases, the J end by 1 base, with 13 bases between. The J gene is TRBJ1-5, the V gene TRBV2, with D unclear. The sample was PBMCs. This clonotype originated in a young man in good health and CMV-seropositive. The CDR3 sequence: CASSGGVLSNQPQHF. DNA of the CDR3: TGTGCCAGCAGCGGCGGGGTTCTAAGCAATCAGCCCCAGCATTTT. The variable domain in full, completed from reference TRBV2 and TRBJ1-5, reads EPEVTQTPSHQVTQMGQEVILRCVPISNHLYFYWYRQILGQKVEFLVSFYNNEISEKSEIFDDQFSVERPDGSNFTLKIRSTKLEDSAMYFCASSGGVLSNQPQHFGDGTRLSIL.